Below, 24 T cell receptor beta chains from the same sample are listed, as sequenced in a study of blood T cells in healthy people across ages. PCR was performed a second time for about 6 to 12 cycles using a sample-barcoded 5' primer and a J-beta primer mix. TCRdb reanalysed the 5' RACE reads using MiXCR and keeps one entry per CDR3 protein. The sample holds about 970,000 distinct CDR3 sequences, roughly 47% seen once. What was sequenced was blood. All receptors come from a woman aged 55-69 years in good health.

This sequence joins TRBV30 and TRBJ1-5; TRBD1 matches 9 bases. This CDR3 contains 14 residues. Germline CDR1 and CDR2: GTSNPN and SVGIG (reference sequence). Trimming removed 4 bases from V and 7 bases from J; junction bases left unmatched: 8. The CDR3 DNA follows: TGTGCCTGGAACGGGGGACAGGGAAAGCAGCCCCAGCATTTT. Protein sequence: CAWNGGQGKQPQHF. Complete variable domain (other parts from reference TRBV30 and TRBJ1-5): SQTIHQWPATLVQPVGSPLSLECTVEGTSNPNLYWYRQAAGRGLQLLFYSVGIGQISSEVPQNLSASRPQDRQFILSSKKLLLSDSGFYLCAWNGGQGKQPQHFGDGTRLSIL.

This clonotype was seen more than once but under ten times. The chain employs TRBV12-3 or TRBV12-4 and TRBJ2-1; D unresolved. The V end lost 5 bases, the J end lost 1 base, and 6 bases lay between the germline ends. CDR3 length equals 13 residues. CDR3 sequence reads: CASSPVSYNEQFF. CDR3 bases: TGTGCCAGCAGTCCTGTATCCTACAATGAGCAGTTCTTC.

The rearrangement joins TRBV7-2 to TRBJ2-7; D possibly corresponds to TRBD1 (5 bases). This CDR3 is built from 15 residues. V was pared by 2 bases and J by 0 bases, with 11 bases between. The germline V gene has CDR1 SGHTA and CDR2 FQGNSA. The CDR3 sequence is CASSLYSGISYEQYF. The CDR3 nucleotides read TGTGCCAGCAGCTTATATTCAGGGATCTCCTACGAGCAGTACTTC.

CDR3 loop: CASSLGGLETDTQYF. The CDR3 coding sequence is TGTGCCAGCAGCTTAGGTGGACTCGAGACAGATACGCAGTATTTT. This chain links TRBV7-9 with TRBJ2-3; a weak D match, TRBD2 (5 bases). Trimming shortened V by 1 base and J by 3 bases, and 11 bases separated the two germline ends. The CDR3 loop spans 15 amino acids. In germline, CDR1 is SEHNR, CDR2 FQNEAQ (reference sequence).

The genes are TRBV28 and TRBJ1-2; TRBD1 matches at 7 bases. V trimming: 6 bases; J trimming: 5 bases; junction bases outside the gene matches: 15. The CDR3 spans 16 residues. In germline, CDR1 is MDHEN, CDR2 SYDVKM. The CDR3 bases are TGTGCCAGCAGCGGTAATGGACAGGCGGGTCAATATGGCTACACCTTC. The encoded protein is CASSGNGQAGQYGYTF.

The V gene is TRBV4-1, the J gene TRBJ2-5; 14 bases match TRBD2. V shed 1 base and J 11 bases; nucleotides not matched to a gene: 9. CDR1 and CDR2 (germline): MGHRA, YSYEKL. This CDR3 is built from 16 residues. The CDR3 nucleotides are TGCGCCAGCAGCCAAGGGACTAGCGGGGGGTACCAAGAGCAGTACTTC. Protein sequence: CASSQGTSGGYQEQYF.

This clonotype was counted only a few times. CDR3 amino acids: CASSQSGTGYNEQFF. CDR3 nucleotides: TGCGCCAGCAGCCAATCCGGGACCGGCTACAATGAGCAGTTCTTC. V is TRBV4-1 and J is TRBJ2-1; perhaps D is TRBD1 or TRBD2 (5 bases each). Germline V CDR1 and CDR2: MGHRA, YSYEKL. V lost 2 bases, J lost 3 bases, and 11 bases lay in between. This CDR3 has 15 residues.

The V call is TRBV24-1, the J call TRBJ2-2; D call uncertain. V was trimmed by 6 bases and J by 2 bases, leaving 9 bases between them. The CDR3 sequence is 14 residues long. From germline, CDR1 is KGHDR and CDR2 SFDVKD. As DNA, the CDR3 is TGTGCCACCAGTAATCCAGTAAACACCGGGGAGCTGTTTTTT. The encoded protein is CATSNPVNTGELFF.

The chain couples TRBV11-2 to TRBJ2-2; perhaps D is TRBD1 or TRBD2 (5 bases each). V was clipped by 6 bases and J by 1 base, with 15 bases between them. The CDR3 is 16 amino acids. Germline V gene sequence: CDR1 SGHAT, CDR2 FQNNGV. The CDR3 DNA sequence: TGTGCCAGCAGGGACTGGGACGTATGGAACACCGGGGAGCTGTTTTTT. This codes for CASRDWDVWNTGELFF.

The chain links TRBV28 to TRBJ2-7; D is undetermined. CDR3 length equals 14 residues. V was shortened by 5 bases and J by 0 bases, with 11 bases between the two germline ends. Germline loops: CDR1 MDHEN, CDR2 SYDVKM. CDR3 sequence (DNA): TGTGCCAGCAGTGGTCTAGGCAGCTCCTACGAGCAGTACTTC. This sequence encodes CASSGLGSSYEQYF.

The chain recombines TRBV7-2 with TRBJ2-5; D may be TRBD2 (5 bases). The length of the CDR3 is 14 residues. CDR1 and CDR2 (germline): SGHTA, FQGNSA. Trimming cost V 1 base and J 4 bases, with 10 bases left between them. The CDR3 loop reads CASSLELAGETQYF. DNA of the CDR3: TGTGCCAGCAGCTTAGAGCTGGCGGGAGAGACCCAGTACTTC.

V and J are TRBV27 and TRBJ2-1; TRBD1 agrees at 7 bases. CDR3 length: 14 amino acids. V shed 9 bases and J 7 bases; nucleotides not matched to a gene: 12. The germline gives CDR1 MNHEY, CDR2 SMNVEV (reference sequence). The CDR3 sequence: CASSPRQGLNEQFF. CDR3 DNA: TGTGCCAGTAGTCCCCGACAGGGTTTAAATGAGCAGTTCTTC.

This clonotype was observed a few times. This chain uses TRBV5-1 with TRBJ2-7; 8 nucleotides agree with TRBD2. Trimming removed 5 bases from V and 4 bases from J; junction bases left unmatched: 11. This CDR3 contains 15 residues. The germline gives CDR1 SGHRS, CDR2 YFSETQ. The CDR3 coding sequence is TGCGCCAGCAGTCCGGGAGGGACTAGTCGATACGAGCAGTACTTC. The encoded protein is CASSPGGTSRYEQYF. Together with reference TRBV5-1 and TRBJ2-7, the CDR3 gives the full variable domain: KAGVTQTPRYLIKTRGQQVTLSCSPISGHRSVSWYQQTPGQGLQFLFEYFSETQRNKGNFPGRFSGRQFSNSRSEMNVSTLELGDSALYLCASSPGGTSRYEQYFGPGTRLTVT.

A remark on this clonotype: Compared with germline, one end of the junction differs, possibly owing to a read error. The rearrangement uses TRBV7-2 and TRBJ1-2; a possible D gene is TRBD1 (5 bases). The CDR3 totals 13 residues. CDR1 and CDR2 (germline): SGHTA, FQGNSA. CDR3 in amino acids: CAGSRDREWAYTF. The DNA for the CDR3 is TGTGCCGGCAGCCGGGACCGCGAGTGGGCCTACACCTTC.

The genes are TRBV6-2 or TRBV6-3 and TRBJ2-1; weak D call: TRBD2 (5 bases). The CDR3 is 13 residues long. Per the germline V gene, CDR1 is MNHEY and CDR2 is SVGEGT. V lost 8 bases and J 7 bases, leaving 15 bases between the germline ends. This CDR3 is CASFSLSGNEQFF. In DNA, the CDR3 is TGTGCCAGCTTTAGTCTTTCGGGGAATGAGCAGTTCTTC.

The V call is TRBV7-6, the J call TRBJ2-3; unclear D gene. The V gene's germline CDR1 is SGHVS and CDR2 FNYEAQ. The V end was cut by 2 bases, the J end by 1 base, with 10 bases between. This CDR3 region has 15 residues. The CDR3 bases are TGTGCCAGCAGCTTATCTCTAGTCCGCACAGATACGCAGTATTTT. Protein: CASSLSLVRTDTQYF.

V is TRBV10-3 and J is TRBJ2-5; possible D gene TRBD1, 6 bases. Per germline, CDR1 ENHRY and CDR2 SYGVKD. The CDR3 length is 16 residues. V was trimmed by 4 bases and J by 5 bases, leaving 20 bases between them. The CDR3 DNA sequence: TGTGCCATCAGTGGGATTGGGGGCAGGGGCGAGGAGACCCAGTACTTC. Encoded protein: CAISGIGGRGEETQYF.

The V gene is TRBV20-1, the J gene TRBJ2-7; 9 bases map to TRBD1. With V trimmed by 2 bases and J by 5 bases, 4 bases remained unmatched. CDR1 is DFQATT and CDR2 is SNEGSKA in the germline V gene (reference sequence). This CDR3 contains 13 residues. The chain's CDR3 is CSARRTGVHEQYF. The CDR3 DNA reads TGCAGTGCTAGAAGGACAGGGGTACACGAGCAGTACTTC.

This clonotype was picked up a small number of times. This sequence joins TRBV6-6 and TRBJ2-2, with a weak D call TRBD1 (6 bases). Trimming took 6 bases from V and 3 from J, leaving 14 bases between them. CDR3 length: 15 residues. CDR1 and CDR2 from the germline V gene are MNHNY and SVGAGI (reference sequence). The CDR3: CASRLGTTYTGELFF. Written as DNA, the CDR3 is TGTGCCAGCAGACTCGGGACAACTTACACCGGGGAGCTGTTTTTT.

This clonotype has only a few counts. Here the CDR3 reads CASSQASGTANQPQHF. For the CDR3, the DNA is TGCGCCAGCAGCCAAGCCTCCGGGACAGCTAATCAGCCCCAGCATTTT. The chain links TRBV4-1 to TRBJ1-5, with TRBD1 matching over 7 bases. The CDR3 is 16 amino acids. Trimming removed 1 base from V and 4 bases from J; junction bases left unmatched: 7. Looked up from germline, CDR1 is MGHRA and CDR2 is YSYEKL.

This clonotype was counted only a few times. The V call is TRBV5-1, the J call TRBJ2-1; 7 nucleotides line up with TRBD2. V trimming: 1 base; J trimming: 8 bases; junction bases outside the gene matches: 9. CDR3 length equals 15 residues. Per the germline V gene, CDR1 is SGHRS and CDR2 is YFSETQ. The DNA for the CDR3 is TGCGCCAGCAGCTTGTCGGCTAGCGGAGATTATGAGCAGTTCTTC. Residues: CASSLSASGDYEQFF.

This clonotype was recorded only once. The chain links TRBV2 to TRBJ2-7; D possibly corresponds to TRBD1 (6 bases). Germline CDR1 SNHLY, CDR2 FYNNEI. This CDR3 comprises 14 residues. Trimming stripped 3 bases from V and 2 bases from J, with 11 bases between. CDR3 region: CASSETTGTYEQYF. The DNA of the CDR3 is TGTGCCAGCAGTGAGACTACAGGGACCTACGAGCAGTACTTC.

This clonotype was observed once. The rearrangement links TRBV3-1 to TRBJ1-2; D ambiguous. The CDR3 is made up of 18 amino acids. In germline, CDR1 is LGHDT, CDR2 YNNKEL (reference sequence). V was trimmed by 4 bases and J by 0 bases, leaving 21 bases between them. CDR3 in DNA: TGTGCCAGCAGCCTCCGCAATTACGGACGGAGAACTAACTATGGCTACACCTTC. Translated, it gives CASSLRNYGRRTNYGYTF.

The V call is TRBV5-5, the J call TRBJ1-4; no clear D gene. Germline V gene lookup returns CDR1 SGHKS and CDR2 YYEKEE (reference sequence). V lost 0 bases, J lost 4 bases, and 7 bases lay in between. The CDR3 extends over 14 amino acids. The chain's CDR3 is CASSLDSYNEKLFF. The CDR3 nucleotides read TGTGCCAGCAGCTTGGACAGCTATAATGAAAAACTGTTTTTT.